This T cell receptor beta chain was found in a study of response to subunit inactivated influenza vaccine. This clonotype appeared a few times. Via MiXCR, TCRdb re-called the RT-PCR reads, giving one row per CDR3 protein. The sample has some 640,000 distinct CDR3 sequences, 11% to 15% seen once; the top ten hold less than 9%. The CDR3 contains 16 residues. V gave up 4 bases and J gave up 5 bases, with 18 bases separating them. The rearrangement links TRBV12-3 or TRBV12-4 to TRBJ2-1; the D is unclear. The sample here was PBMCs from blood, taken around 14 days before vaccination. The source is a man in his fifties who received an inactivated influenza vaccine. CDR3 protein: CASSSRGLGSDNEQFF. CDR3 coding DNA: TGTGCCAGCAGTTCTCGAGGCCTCGGCAGCGACAATGAGCAGTTCTTC.